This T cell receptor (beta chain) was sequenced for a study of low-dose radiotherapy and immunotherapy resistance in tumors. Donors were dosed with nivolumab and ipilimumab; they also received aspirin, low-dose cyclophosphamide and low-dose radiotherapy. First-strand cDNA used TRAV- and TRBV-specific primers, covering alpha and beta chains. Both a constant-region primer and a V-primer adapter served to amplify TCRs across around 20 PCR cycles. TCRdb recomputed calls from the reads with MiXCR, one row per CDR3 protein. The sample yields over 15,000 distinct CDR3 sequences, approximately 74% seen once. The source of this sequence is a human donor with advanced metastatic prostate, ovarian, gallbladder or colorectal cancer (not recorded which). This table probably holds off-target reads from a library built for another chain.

Here the CDR3 reads CASSFTWGGNTEAFF. The DNA for the CDR3 is TGTGCCAGCAGCTTTACCTGGGGGGGCAACACTGAAGCTTTCTTT. The V and J genes are TRBV5-8 and TRBJ1-1, with D tentatively TRBD1 (6 bases). The V end lost 2 bases, the J end lost 2 bases, and 13 bases lay between the germline ends. The CDR3 length is 15 residues. Germline V gene sequence: CDR1 SGHTS, CDR2 YDEGEE.